These 17 T cell receptor beta chains were sequenced from one sample in a study of T cell responses to AZD1222 COVID-19 vaccine. Method: immunoSEQ multiplex PCR; TCRdb's copy keeps in-frame clones and lacks some. In the table there are some 150,000 clones, roughly 90% of which are singletons. The specimen was peripheral blood, collected 28 days after the second AZD1222 dose. These receptors came from an adult who received the AZD1222 COVID-19 vaccine.

The chain joins TRBV28 to TRBJ2-7; 10 bases align to TRBD1. The CDR3 totals 15 residues. V lost 6 bases to trimming and J lost 5 bases; unmatched junction nucleotides: 10. CDR1 MDHEN and CDR2 SYDVKM come from the germline V gene. CDR3 coding DNA: TGTGCCAGCAGAACAACCGGGACAGGGGTCCACGAGCAGTACTTC. Translation: CASRTTGTGVHEQYF.

The rearrangement uses TRBV5-1 and TRBJ2-7; no firm D call. The V end lost 4 bases, the J end lost 2 bases, and 16 bases lay between the germline ends. Germline V lookup: CDR1 SGHRS, CDR2 YFSETQ. The CDR3 totals 15 residues. CDR3 region: CASSRIEDGAYEQYF. DNA of the CDR3: TGCGCCAGCAGCCGGATCGAGGACGGTGCCTACGAGCAGTACTTC.

The chain uses TRBV6-5 and TRBJ1-2; unclear D gene. The length of the CDR3 is 13 residues. Germline V lookup: CDR1 MNHEY, CDR2 SVGAGI. Trimming pared 6 bases from V and 3 bases from J, leaving 11 bases between. The CDR3 nucleotides read TGTGCCAGCAGGACACCTTCTGACTATGGCTACACCTTC. It translates to CASRTPSDYGYTF.

This clone appeared once. The chain recombines TRBV5-1 with TRBJ2-1, with a weak D call TRBD1 (5 bases). Trimming took off 4 bases at V and 6 bases at J, with 11 bases between the two ends. The germline V gene has CDR1 SGHRS and CDR2 YFSETQ. The CDR3 spans 13 residues. This chain's CDR3 is CASSNEQANEQFF. CDR3 DNA sequence: TGCGCCAGCAGCAACGAACAGGCCAATGAGCAGTTCTTC.

The genes are TRBV6-2 or TRBV6-3 and TRBJ2-4; D ambiguous. Trimming took 4 bases from V and 0 from J, leaving 4 bases between them. The CDR3 extends over 13 amino acids. Germline V gives CDR1 MNHEY, CDR2 SVGEGT. Here the CDR3 DNA reads TGTGCCAGCAGTTTTGGAGCCAAAAACATTCAGTACTTC. Translated: CASSFGAKNIQYF.

The chain has TRBV6-5 and TRBJ2-7; D is ambiguous. The CDR3 totals 15 residues. From germline, CDR1 is MNHEY and CDR2 SVGAGI. The V and J ends lost 2 bases and 6 bases respectively, with 17 bases between them. The CDR3 DNA reads TGTGCCAGCAGTTACGGGCACGACCCTACATCCGAGCAGTACTTC. Its translation is CASSYGHDPTSEQYF.

The V gene is TRBV24-1, the J gene TRBJ2-6; 11 positions match TRBD1. The CDR3 has 18 residues. Trimming took 6 bases from V and 3 from J; bases not matched to a gene: 9. Looked up from germline, CDR1 is KGHDR and CDR2 is SFDVKD. CDR3 residues: CATSSRDRGRGGANVLTF. The CDR3 region has the DNA TGTGCCACCAGTTCTAGGGACAGGGGGAGAGGTGGGGCCAACGTCCTGACTTTC.

V usage is TRBV28 and J usage is TRBJ2-1; D might be TRBD1 or TRBD2, each matching 5 bases. Germline V gives CDR1 MDHEN, CDR2 SYDVKM. The CDR3 loop spans 13 amino acids. With 1 base removed from V and 9 bases from J, the gap between germline ends came to 10 bases. The CDR3 is CASSLYRGGEQFF. CDR3 in DNA: TGTGCCAGCAGTTTATATCGGGGCGGTGAGCAGTTCTTC.

The gene calls are TRBV14 and TRBJ2-3; 8 nucleotides agree with TRBD2. The CDR3 is made up of 15 amino acids. J was trimmed by 5 bases and V by 2 bases; bases with no gene match: 6. CDR1 and CDR2 from the germline V gene are SGHDN and FVKESK. The chain's CDR3 is CASSQLMREVDTQYF. The CDR3 region has the DNA TGTGCCAGCAGCCAACTAATGCGGGAGGTAGATACGCAGTATTTT.

V usage is TRBV6-1 and J usage is TRBJ1-4; D is unresolved. Per germline, CDR1 MNHNS and CDR2 SASEGT. The CDR3 has 14 residues. With 1 base removed from V and 0 bases from J, the gap between germline ends came to 3 bases. In DNA form, the CDR3 reads TGTGCCAGCAGTGAAGGTACAACTAATGAAAAACTGTTTTTT. It yields the protein CASSEGTTNEKLFF.

The chain carries TRBV5-1 and TRBJ2-2, with 14 bases aligning to TRBD2. The CDR3 consists of 16 residues. Germline CDR1 SGHRS, CDR2 YFSETQ. The V gene end was trimmed by 4 bases and the J gene end by 4 bases; junction bases not matched to a gene: 3. CDR3 residues: CASSRGLAGVTGELFF. The CDR3 DNA is TGCGCCAGCAGCAGGGGACTAGCGGGAGTCACCGGGGAGCTGTTTTTT.

This chain uses TRBV4-1 with TRBJ2-5, with 10 bases fitting TRBD2. Germline assignment: CDR1 MGHRA and CDR2 YSYEKL. There are 18 residues in the CDR3. V shed 0 bases, J shed 5 bases, and the junction held 12 bases outside the gene matches. CDR3 nucleotides: TGCGCCAGCAGCCAAGATGCCCTCCCAGCGGGAGGGGGGGAGACCCAGTACTTC. Translated: CASSQDALPAGGGETQYF.

The genes are TRBV4-1 and TRBJ2-1; 8 bases are a match to TRBD2. V was pared by 1 base and J by 15 bases, with 17 bases of the junction left unmatched. Looked up from germline, CDR1 is MGHRA and CDR2 is YSYEKL. CDR3 length: 16 residues. As DNA, the CDR3 is TGCGCCAGCAGCCAAGGGGGTGGAAAGCGGGAGAGCGGTCGGTTCTTC. Its translation is CASSQGGGKRESGRFF.

The DNA of the CDR3 is TGTGCCAGCAGCTCGCAGGGGGGAACAAGAGGAGAGACCCAGTACTTC. This translates into CASSSQGGTRGETQYF. The gene calls are TRBV11-3 and TRBJ2-5; D perhaps matches TRBD1 (7 bases). The V and J ends lost 4 bases and 4 bases respectively, with 19 bases between them. Germline V gives CDR1 SGHNT, CDR2 YENEEA. This CDR3 is 16 amino acids long. The full variable domain, its missing parts supplied by reference TRBV11-3 and TRBJ2-5, is EAGVVQSPRYKIIEKKQPVAFWCNPISGHNTLYWYLQNLGQGPELLIRYENEEAVDDSQLPKDRFSAERLKGVDSTLKIQPAELGDSAVYLCASSSQGGTRGETQYFGPGTRLLVL.

The V and J genes are TRBV10-2 and TRBJ2-1; D may be TRBD2 (6 bases). Per germline, CDR1 WSHSY and CDR2 SAAADI. The CDR3 runs 19 residues. Trimming pared 0 bases from V and 0 bases from J, leaving 18 bases between. The CDR3 reads CASSESFGDFLASYNEQFF. CDR3 coding DNA: TGCGCCAGCAGTGAGTCGTTTGGGGACTTTCTGGCCTCCTACAATGAGCAGTTCTTC.

The count of this clone is one. J is TRBJ1-6 and V is TRBV7-9; D remains unclear. Per the germline V gene, CDR1 is SEHNR and CDR2 is FQNEAQ (reference sequence). The CDR3 runs 15 residues. Trimming cost V 1 base and J 9 bases, with 13 bases left between them. As DNA, the CDR3 is TGTGCCAGCAGCTTAGTTGGGGTAAATACTTCACCCCTCCACTTT. Translating it yields CASSLVGVNTSPLHF.

V gene TRBV7-9 combines with J gene TRBJ2-3; 9 bases agree with TRBD1. Losses at the gene ends were 8 bases for V and 2 bases for J; bases not matched to a gene: 8. Germline V gene data show CDR1 as SEHNR and CDR2 as FQNEAQ (reference sequence). The CDR3 length is 15 residues. The CDR3 spells CASVPGQGHTDTQYF. CDR3 sequence (DNA): TGTGCCAGCGTACCGGGACAGGGACACACAGATACGCAGTATTTT.